In this sample, the clone carrying this T cell receptor beta chain turned up once. As yet, its antigen is unknown. These data belong to a study of blood T cells in healthy people across ages. Combining a sample-barcoded 5' primer with a J-beta primer mix, a second PCR ran for roughly 6 to 12 cycles. Via MiXCR, TCRdb re-called the 5' RACE reads, giving one row per CDR3 protein. In the table there are 800,000 to 1,000,000 distinct CDR3 sequences, roughly 48% of which are singletons. Broader study findings: Per million T cells, TCR beta diversity dropped about linearly as age rose.

This clonotype originated in a man aged 30-40 years in good health. Sequenced input: blood.

CDR3 DNA sequence: TGTGCCAGCAACAGGGGGCATGGGAGCACTGAAGCTTTCTTT. This sequence encodes CASNRGHGSTEAFF. V usage is TRBV7-2 and J usage is TRBJ1-1; 9 nucleotides agree with TRBD1. CDR1 is SGHTA, CDR2 FQGNSA, per germline. V trimming: 7 bases; J trimming: 4 bases; junction bases outside the gene matches: 7. This CDR3 has 14 residues. Based on the CDR3 plus reference TRBV7-2 and TRBJ1-1, the full variable domain is GAGVSQSPSNKVTEKGKDVELRCDPISGHTALYWYRQSLGQGLEFLIYFQGNSAPDKSGLPSDRFSAERTGGSVSTLTIQRTQQEDSAVYLCASNRGHGSTEAFFGQGTRLTVV.